One and the same sample provided the 26 T cell receptor beta chains below, sequenced in a study of OX40 agonist ivuxolimab in advanced cancers. The assay was immunoSEQ multiplex PCR, and TCRdb's table has in-frame clones only and misses some. The sample shows around 35,000 clones, roughly 90% of them seen only once. The sample was CD4+ or CD8+ T cells sorted from blood, taken in a trial of the OX40 agonist ivuxolimab. These receptors were taken from an adult with an advanced solid tumor such as melanoma, head and neck, liver or kidney cancer.

This clone was recorded once. This chain connects TRBV15 to TRBJ2-5, with D possibly being TRBD1 or TRBD2 (7 bases each). Germline V lookup: CDR1 LNHNV, CDR2 YYDKDF (reference sequence). This CDR3 region has 15 residues. V lost 8 bases and J 3 bases, leaving 19 bases between the germline ends. The CDR3 DNA reads TGTGCCACCGGGGGGGCTGGGACAGACGAAGAGACCCAGTACTTC. Protein: CATGGAGTDEETQYF.

To note about this clone: Different DNA sequences within this sample yield the same CDR3. The chain combines TRBV7-8 with TRBJ2-2; 8 bases match TRBD2. This CDR3 spans 16 amino acids. CDR1 and CDR2 from the germline V gene are SGHVS and FQNEAQ. The junction had 12 bases not matched to a gene; V was cut back by 5 bases and J by 7 bases. CDR3 sequence (DNA): TGTGCCAGCAGCGTACTTGCGGGAGGCGGGATCGGGGAGCTGTTTTTT. As protein: CASSVLAGGGIGELFF.

The genes are TRBV6-1 and TRBJ2-7; 8 bases match TRBD1. Per germline, CDR1 MNHNS and CDR2 SASEGT. The CDR3 is 15 residues long. Losses at the gene ends were 6 bases for V and 4 bases for J; bases not matched to a gene: 11. CDR3 amino acids: CASRDPGQARYEQYF. The CDR3 bases are TGTGCCAGCAGGGATCCGGGACAGGCAAGATACGAGCAGTACTTC.

About this clone: At one boundary the junction diverges from the germline segment, which might be a read error. The chain links TRBV13 to TRBJ2-3; 9 bases match TRBD2. Germline CDR1 and CDR2: PRHDT and FYEKMQ (reference sequence). The CDR3 is 16 amino acids. The CDR3, as DNA: TGTGCCGGCAGCCTTCGGACTAGCGATAGCACAGATACGCAGTATTTT. Translating it yields CAGSLRTSDSTDTQYF.

This rearrangement joins TRBV4-3 to TRBJ1-6; D is unresolved. Trimming shortened V by 1 base and J by 6 bases, and 19 bases separated the two germline ends. The CDR3 is made up of 18 amino acids. Germline loops: CDR1 LGHNA, CDR2 YSLEER. The CDR3 bases are TGCGCCAGCAGCCAAGTCTCGTTGTTTTCAGCTCCTAATTCACCCCTCCACTTT. It codes for CASSQVSLFSAPNSPLHF.

CDR3 DNA: TGTGCCAGCAGTTCAGGGGGTTTAGATACGCAGTATTTT. It yields the protein CASSSGGLDTQYF. The chain couples TRBV28 to TRBJ2-3; 7 positions match TRBD1. V lost 4 bases to trimming and J lost 5 bases; unmatched junction nucleotides: 3. CDR3 size: 13 residues. Germline loops: CDR1 MDHEN, CDR2 SYDVKM.

The chain couples TRBV19 to TRBJ2-5; 8 bases align to TRBD1. The CDR3 runs 17 residues. V dropped 3 bases and J dropped 1; count of bases not matched to a gene: 10. Germline-derived CDR1 and CDR2 are LNHDA and SQIVND (reference sequence). As DNA, the CDR3 is TGTGCCAGTAGTATCCAAGACAGGGGTCTCTCCCAAGAGACCCAGTACTTC. Protein sequence: CASSIQDRGLSQETQYF.

V and J are TRBV11-2 and TRBJ1-3; D possibly corresponds to TRBD1 (5 bases). The V end was cut by 5 bases, the J end by 0 bases, with 17 bases between. CDR1 is SGHAT and CDR2 is FQNNGV in the germline V gene. The CDR3 consists of 17 residues. CDR3 coding DNA: TGTGCCAGCAGCCTATCGGCCAACAGGTTCTCTGGAAACACCATATATTTT. It specifies CASSLSANRFSGNTIYF.

The DNA of the CDR3 is TGTGCCAGCAGCTCAGACAGGGCCTCTGGAAACACCATATATTTT. As protein: CASSSDRASGNTIYF. This chain links TRBV5-5 with TRBJ1-3, with TRBD1 matching over 7 bases. V shed 3 bases and J 0 bases; nucleotides not matched to a gene: 3. The length of the CDR3 is 15 residues. Germline V CDR1 and CDR2: SGHKS, YYEKEE (reference sequence).

This chain links TRBV7-7 with TRBJ2-1; 12 positions agree with TRBD2. J gave up 4 bases and V 5 bases, and 3 bases lay outside the gene matches. The V gene's germline CDR1 is SSHAT and CDR2 FNYEAQ (reference sequence). This CDR3 spans 15 amino acids. The CDR3 is CASSPGLAGYNEQFF. In nucleotides, the CDR3 is TGTGCCAGCAGCCCAGGACTAGCGGGGTACAATGAGCAGTTCTTC.

This clone has just one count. The chain carries TRBV7-9 and TRBJ2-7; 11 bases line up with TRBD1. The CDR3 has 16 residues. V was pared by 2 bases and J by 4 bases, with 7 bases of the junction left unmatched. The germline V gene has CDR1 SEHNR and CDR2 FQNEAQ (reference sequence). CDR3 sequence (DNA): TGTGCCAGCAGCTTAACCCCCGGGACAGGGGGGTACGAGCAGTACTTC. Translated, it gives CASSLTPGTGGYEQYF.

This clone appeared once. The chain links TRBV2 to TRBJ1-1; no clear D gene. The CDR3 length is 14 residues. V was shortened by 7 bases and J by 2 bases, with 14 bases between the two germline ends. Looked up from germline, CDR1 is SNHLY and CDR2 is FYNNEI. Here the CDR3 reads CASKVVSPNTEAFF. The CDR3 bases are TGTGCCAGCAAGGTTGTCAGCCCAAACACTGAAGCTTTCTTT.

This CDR3 is CASSLELGHTGELFF. The CDR3 coding sequence is TGTGCCAGCAGCTTAGAACTGGGCCACACCGGGGAGCTGTTTTTT. This rearrangement joins TRBV7-6 to TRBJ2-2; D is unclear. The ends were cut back, 1 base at V and 3 bases at J, with 9 bases in the middle. The CDR3 covers 15 residues. Looked up from germline, CDR1 is SGHVS and CDR2 is FNYEAQ. Filled out from reference TRBV7-6 and TRBJ2-2, the complete variable domain reads GAGVSQSPRYKVTKRGQDVALRCDPISGHVSLYWYRQALGQGPEFLTYFNYEAQQDKSGLPNDRFSAERPEGSISTLTIQRTEQRDSAMYRCASSLELGHTGELFFGEGSRLTVL.

The chain links TRBV9 to TRBJ1-1; 9 bases line up with TRBD1. Trimming at V came to 4 bases and at J to 1 base, leaving 14 bases not matched to a gene. This CDR3 contains 18 residues. CDR1 and CDR2 (germline): SGDLS, YYNGEE. The CDR3 DNA follows: TGTGCCAGCAGCCACGGGAGGGGACAGGGCGAGGAGAACACTGAAGCTTTCTTT. Encoded protein: CASSHGRGQGEENTEAFF.

This chain links TRBV5-1 with TRBJ2-2, with D perhaps being TRBD1 or TRBD2 (5 bases each). Trimming pared 0 bases from V and 5 bases from J, leaving 11 bases between. This CDR3 has 15 residues. The germline CDR1 and CDR2 sequences are SGHRS and YFSETQ. The CDR3 loop is CASSLGGRTTGELFF. The CDR3 DNA reads TGCGCCAGCAGCTTGGGGGGACGGACTACCGGGGAGCTGTTTTTT. The full variable domain, completed using reference TRBV5-1 and TRBJ2-2, is KAGVTQTPRYLIKTRGQQVTLSCSPISGHRSVSWYQQTPGQGLQFLFEYFSETQRNKGNFPGRFSGRQFSNSRSEMNVSTLELGDSALYLCASSLGGRTTGELFFGEGSRLTVL.

CDR3 residues: CASSIDREATIYEQYF. In DNA, the CDR3 is TGTGCCAGTAGTATAGACCGCGAGGCCACCATCTACGAGCAGTACTTC. The V call is TRBV19, the J call TRBJ2-7, with no clear D. The CDR3 is 16 residues long. Germline V gene sequence: CDR1 LNHDA, CDR2 SQIVND (reference sequence). V was trimmed by 0 bases and J by 3 bases, leaving 15 bases between them.

V and J are TRBV4-1 and TRBJ1-2; no clear D gene. CDR1 and CDR2 from the germline V gene are MGHRA and YSYEKL. V gave up 1 base and J gave up 0 bases, with 6 bases separating them. This CDR3 has 14 amino acids. CDR3 DNA sequence: TGCGCCAGCAGCCAAGGGCTGACTAACTATGGCTACACCTTC. Its protein is CASSQGLTNYGYTF.

J is TRBJ1-1 and V is TRBV9; TRBD1 might be the D (5 bases). V was trimmed by 0 bases and J by 5 bases, leaving 8 bases between them. Germline CDR1 SGDLS, CDR2 YYNGEE. This CDR3 is built from 13 residues. CDR3 region: CASSVGRGTEAFF. The CDR3 coding sequence is TGTGCCAGCAGCGTAGGAAGGGGAACTGAAGCTTTCTTT.

The genes are TRBV4-3 and TRBJ2-2, with 10 bases lining up with TRBD2. Germline V CDR1 and CDR2: LGHNA, YSLEER. V lost 1 base and J lost 3; bases outside the gene matches: 8. This CDR3 has 18 amino acids. Here the CDR3 reads CASSQAPSGSGYTGELFF. The CDR3 bases are TGCGCCAGCAGCCAAGCTCCTAGCGGGAGTGGGTACACCGGGGAGCTGTTTTTT.

The chain uses TRBV14 and TRBJ2-3; the D is unclear. This CDR3 is built from 17 residues. Trimming shortened V by 0 bases and J by 2 bases, and 15 bases separated the two germline ends. Germline V gene sequence: CDR1 SGHDN, CDR2 FVKESK. The CDR3 DNA reads as TGTGCCAGCAGCCAAGATGTGACGCCCCGGGCCACAGATACGCAGTATTTT. This translates into CASSQDVTPRATDTQYF.

This chain uses TRBV13 with TRBJ2-7, with D unresolved. The CDR3 totals 13 residues. Germline V lookup: CDR1 PRHDT, CDR2 FYEKMQ (reference sequence). V lost 0 bases and J 4 bases, leaving 7 bases between the germline ends. For the CDR3, the DNA is TGTGCCAGCAGCTTAGGTTCCGATTACGAGCAGTACTTC. Its translation is CASSLGSDYEQYF. Using reference TRBV13 and TRBJ2-7 for the parts outside the CDR3, the full variable domain is AAGVIQSPRHLIKEKRETATLKCYPIPRHDTVYWYQQGPGQDPQFLISFYEKMQSDKGSIPDRFSAQQFSDYHSELNMSSLELGDSALYFCASSLGSDYEQYFGPGTRLTVT.

As concerns this clone: The junction departs from germline at one end; a sequencing error may be responsible. This chain uses TRBV18 with TRBJ2-7; 7 bases fit TRBD1. Germline V CDR1 and CDR2: KGHSH, LQKENI. The CDR3 has 16 amino acids. This chain's CDR3 is CASPPGRGQESYEQYF. CDR3 sequence (DNA): TGTGCCAGCCCACCAGGGAGAGGACAGGAATCCTACGAGCAGTACTTC.

The chain has TRBV6-5 and TRBJ2-5, with 9 bases identical to TRBD2. The CDR3 sequence is 16 residues long. Germline V gene sequence: CDR1 MNHEY, CDR2 SVGAGI. J lost 6 bases, V lost 2 bases, and 10 bases had no gene match. The CDR3 protein is CASSYRAPGLAKTQYF. In DNA, the CDR3 is TGTGCCAGCAGTTACCGGGCCCCGGGACTAGCAAAGACCCAGTACTTC.

The chain combines TRBV10-3 with TRBJ2-2; D is tentatively TRBD1 or TRBD2 (5 bases each). Trimming stripped 7 bases from V and 4 bases from J, with 16 bases between. The CDR3 loop spans 15 amino acids. From germline, CDR1 is ENHRY and CDR2 SYGVKD. The CDR3: CAINTGRQRTGELFF. CDR3 DNA sequence: TGTGCCATCAACACGGGGAGACAGCGCACCGGGGAGCTGTTTTTT.

The gene calls are TRBV7-3 and TRBJ2-3; D is unresolved. CDR1 is SGHTA and CDR2 is FQGTGA in the germline V gene. The CDR3 sequence is 13 residues long. V gave up 2 bases and J gave up 2 bases, with 5 bases separating them. The CDR3 reads CASSLLHTDTQYF. CDR3 in DNA: TGTGCCAGCAGCTTATTACACACAGATACGCAGTATTTT.

V usage is TRBV9 and J usage is TRBJ2-2; D is unclear. Deletions cut 3 bases from V and 4 bases from J, with 7 bases between. This CDR3 contains 13 residues. Germline V lookup: CDR1 SGDLS, CDR2 YYNGEE. The CDR3 protein is CASSDPTTGELFF. The CDR3 coding sequence is TGTGCCAGCAGCGACCCGACCACCGGGGAGCTGTTTTTT. The full variable domain, rest sourced from reference TRBV9 and TRBJ2-2, is DSGVTQTPKHLITATGQRVTLRCSPRSGDLSVYWYQQSLDQGLQFLIQYYNGEERAKGNILERFSAQQFPDLHSELNLSSLELGDSALYFCASSDPTTGELFFGEGSRLTVL.